This T cell receptor beta chain was sequenced in a study of regulatory T cells in long-lasting Graves disease. Losses at the gene ends were 4 bases for V and 9 bases for J; bases not matched to a gene: 9. CDR3 length: 15 residues. Broader study findings: Persistent Graves' patients showed less TCR diversity than newly diagnosed ones. Persistent disease preferred TRBV28, TRBJ1-2 and TRBJ2-5; new disease, TRBV20-1 and TRBJ2-1. Persistent patients had a count of shared public clonotypes (roughly 2,500) that exceeded that of new patients (966).

In building TCR beta libraries, iRepertoire HTBI primers were used together with Arm-PCR of CDR3 regions. Via MiXCR, TCRdb re-called the multiplex PCR reads, giving one row per CDR3 protein. The sample has about 460,000 distinct CDR3 sequences; 11% to 15% are singletons. This clonotype was detected many times. Antigen: not known. Time point specified: newly diagnosed GD, antithyroid drugs for less than 3 months. The TCR library was prepared using RNA isolated from PBMCs. An endocrinology department in Xi'an, China, supplied the patients. These data also featured in a second study, about T cells in Graves' hyperthyroidism and ophthalmopathy.

The chain links TRBV12-3 or TRBV12-4 to TRBJ1-6; TRBD1 aligns across 7 bases. The TCR originated in a woman aged 50 to 65 with Graves disease. This sample comprised peripheral blood mononuclear cells (PBMCs), obtained at new diagnosis, from a patient treated with antithyroid drugs. In DNA form, the CDR3 reads TGTGCCAGCAGTTCCCCCGGTTCAGGGGGTTCACCCCTCCACTTT. It is translated as CASSSPGSGGSPLHF.